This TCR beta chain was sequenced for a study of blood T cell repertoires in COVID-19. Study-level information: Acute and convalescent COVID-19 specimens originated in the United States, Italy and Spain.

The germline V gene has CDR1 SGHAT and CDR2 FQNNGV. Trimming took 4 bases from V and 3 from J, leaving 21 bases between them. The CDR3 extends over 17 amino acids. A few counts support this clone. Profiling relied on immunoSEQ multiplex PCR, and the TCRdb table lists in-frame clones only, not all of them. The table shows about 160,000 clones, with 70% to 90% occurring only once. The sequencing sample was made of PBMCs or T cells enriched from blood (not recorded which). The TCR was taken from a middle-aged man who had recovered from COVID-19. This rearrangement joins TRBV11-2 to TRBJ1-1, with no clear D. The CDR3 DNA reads TGTGCCAGCAGCTGGTCGGCGGGGTCGCAAGGGTACACTGAAGCTTTCTTT. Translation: CASSWSAGSQGYTEAFF.